The rows below give T cell receptor beta chains drawn from one sample of a study of blood T cell repertoires in COVID-19. Profiled with immunoSEQ multiplex PCR; TCRdb holds only in-frame clones, not every one. The sample lists roughly 350,000 clones, 85% occurring once. The sequenced sample was peripheral blood. The receptors originated from a woman between 18 and 29 years old with acute or convalescent COVID-19. CDR3s include the opening cysteine and the closing phenylalanine or tryptophan. The D gene is left open where the match is weak. Expanded clones get a size class; other rows say once, few or many, or leave the size out.

v_gene,j_gene,d_gene,abundance,CDR3aa,CDR3nt
TRBV28,TRBJ1-2,TRBD1,.,CASSDRGYGYTF,TGTGCCAGCAGTGACAGGGGCTATGGCTACACCTTC
TRBV28,TRBJ2-7,.,few,CASSLGQSVVEQYF,TGTGCCAGCAGTTTGGGACAATCAGTTGTCGAGCAGTACTTC
TRBV27,TRBJ2-1,TRBD2,.,CASSPYSGDPSYNEQFF,TGTGCCAGCAGTCCTTATAGCGGGGATCCCTCCTACAATGAGCAGTTCTTC
TRBV2,TRBJ1-2,TRBD1,once,CASSESWTGKNYGYTF,TGTGCCAGCAGTGAGTCGTGGACAGGGAAGAACTATGGCTACACCTTC
TRBV18,TRBJ2-5,.,.,CASSRDRSQETQYF,TGTGCCAGCTCACGCGACAGGTCCCAAGAGACCCAGTACTTC
TRBV7-8,TRBJ2-3,.,.,CASSSATNLGTDTQYF,TGTGCCAGCAGCTCAGCAACGAATCTAGGCACAGATACGCAGTATTTT
TRBV9,TRBJ2-2,TRBD1,.,CASSGGQGVTGELFF,TGTGCCAGCAGCGGGGGACAGGGGGTCACCGGGGAGCTGTTTTTT
TRBV6-6,TRBJ2-1,TRBD2,.,CASSRREDNEQFF,TGTGCCAGCAGCCGGCGGGAGGACAATGAGCAGTTCTTC
TRBV24-1,TRBJ2-5,TRBD1,.,CATSDLPTGTGGGTQYF,TGTGCCACCAGTGATTTGCCCACCGGGACAGGGGGGGGGACCCAGTACTTC
TRBV7-2,TRBJ1-4,.,.,CASSQGLMHEKLFF,TGTGCCAGCAGCCAGGGGTTGATGCATGAAAAACTGTTTTTT
TRBV7-7,TRBJ2-5,TRBD2,.,CASSLEGGRAPETQYF,TGTGCCAGCAGCTTAGAAGGTGGGAGGGCCCCAGAGACCCAGTACTTC
TRBV19,TRBJ1-4,TRBD1,.,CASSRDRGSDEKLFF,TGTGCCAGTAGCCGGGACAGGGGATCGGATGAAAAACTGTTTTTT
TRBV6-6,TRBJ1-2,TRBD1,once,CASSLQTGLDRYTF,TGTGCCAGCAGTCTCCAGACAGGGTTGGATCGCTACACCTTC
TRBV4-1,TRBJ1-4,TRBD1,.,CASSPPGQGREKLFF,TGCGCCAGCAGCCCCCCTGGACAGGGGCGTGAAAAACTGTTTTTT
TRBV7-2,TRBJ1-3,.,.,CASSLSVINKSGNTIYF,TGTGCCAGCAGCTTATCGGTTATTAATAAGTCCGGAAACACCATATATTTT
TRBV3-1/TRBV3-2,TRBJ1-1,.,.,CASSQDSTRLNTEAFF,TGTGCCAGCAGCCAAGATAGTACCAGGTTGAACACTGAAGCTTTCTTT
TRBV2,TRBJ2-5,TRBD2,.,CATRGGEETQYF,TGTGCCACCCGGGGGGGCGAGGAGACCCAGTACTTC
TRBV30,TRBJ2-2,TRBD2,once,CAWSRTSWAGELFF,TGTGCCTGGAGTAGGACTAGTTGGGCCGGGGAGCTGTTTTTT
TRBV3-1/TRBV3-2,TRBJ1-2,.,.,CASSQNSYSYGYTF,TGTGCCAGCAGCCAGAACAGTTACTCCTATGGCTACACCTTC
TRBV28,TRBJ1-5,TRBD1,.,CASSLPDRVNQPQHF,TGTGCCAGCAGCTTGCCGGACAGGGTAAATCAGCCCCAGCATTTT
TRBV9,TRBJ2-3,.,.,CASSVWQGTDTQYF,TGTGCCAGCAGCGTATGGCAGGGCACAGATACGCAGTATTTT
TRBV19,TRBJ1-5,TRBD1,.,CASTTGISNQPQHF,TGTGCCAGCACGACAGGGATTAGCAATCAGCCCCAGCATTTT
TRBV28,TRBJ1-2,.,once,CASMRGSYGYTF,TGTGCCAGCATGCGGGGTAGCTATGGCTACACCTTC
TRBV7-9,TRBJ2-7,TRBD2,.,CASSLWGGEQYF,TGTGCCAGCAGCTTATGGGGGGGTGAGCAGTACTTC
TRBV3-1/TRBV3-2,TRBJ1-2,.,.,CASSQSQGGGYTF,TGTGCCAGCAGCCAGTCACAGGGCGGCGGCTACACCTTC
TRBV11-2,TRBJ1-1,TRBD1,.,CASSLFPSRGQENTEAFF,TGTGCCAGCAGCTTATTCCCGTCAAGGGGGCAGGAGAACACTGAAGCTTTCTTT
TRBV19,TRBJ1-6,.,.,CASSYSGTYNSPLHF,TGTGCCAGTAGTTATTCGGGGACCTATAATTCACCCCTCCACTTT
TRBV19,TRBJ2-7,TRBD2,.,CASSKGLATYEQYF,TGTGCCAGTAGCAAGGGACTAGCAACTTACGAGCAGTACTTC
TRBV3-1/TRBV3-2,TRBJ1-3,.,.,CASSQETENNSGNTIYF,TGTGCCAGCAGCCAAGAAACGGAGAACAACTCTGGAAACACCATATATTTT
TRBV18,TRBJ2-2,.,.,CASSPPSSELFF,TGTGCCAGCTCACCGCCTAGCTCGGAGCTGTTTTTT
TRBV10-2,TRBJ2-2,.,.,CASSENRKNTGELFF,TGCGCCAGCAGTGAAAACAGAAAGAACACCGGGGAGCTGTTTTTT
TRBV5-4,TRBJ1-5,.,once,CASSFDRFQPQHF,TGTGCCAGCAGCTTCGACAGGTTTCAGCCCCAGCATTTT
TRBV24-1,TRBJ2-1,.,.,CATSDPVSTDEQFF,TGTGCCACCAGTGACCCGGTTTCAACGGATGAGCAGTTCTTC
TRBV28,TRBJ1-1,.,.,CASSSPADRYTEAFF,TGTGCCAGCAGTTCCCCCGCCGACAGGTACACTGAAGCTTTCTTT
TRBV24-1,TRBJ2-1,TRBD2,.,CATSDLKAGENNEQFF,TGTGCCACCAGTGATTTGAAAGCGGGGGAAAATAATGAGCAGTTCTTC
TRBV2,TRBJ1-5,TRBD1,.,CASSKDRGGDQPQHF,TGTGCCAGCAGCAAAGACAGGGGAGGGGATCAGCCCCAGCATTTT
TRBV19,TRBJ1-2,.,.,CASSIANGGYGYTF,TGTGCCAGTAGTATAGCAAACGGAGGGTATGGCTACACCTTC
TRBV2,TRBJ1-5,TRBD1,many,CASSERTGDQPQHF,TGTGCCAGCAGTGAAAGAACAGGGGATCAGCCCCAGCATTTT
TRBV5-1,TRBJ2-3,TRBD2,.,CASSPAGVSTDTQYF,TGCGCCAGCAGCCCAGCGGGAGTTTCCACAGATACGCAGTATTTT
TRBV5-6,TRBJ1-6,TRBD1,.,CASSALDRVRNSPLHF,TGTGCCAGCAGCGCGTTAGACAGGGTTCGGAATTCACCCCTCCACTTT